The subject of this entry is one T cell receptor beta chain. The data belong to a study of blood T cell repertoires in COVID-19. The wider study: The samples span acute and convalescent COVID-19 from the United States, Italy and Spain. The cDNA or gDNA used as material had been derived from T cells, B-cell-depleted T cells, or PBMCs.

In the original processing: The assay estimated nucleated cells by amplifying reference gene primers. Sequencing used immunoSEQ multiplex PCR; TCRdb keeps in-frame clones, though not all of them. That table is the source of V, J and clone size, and D and trimming were worked out from the DNA. In the table there are 130,000 or so clones, around 81% of which are singletons. Germline CDR1 reads SGDLS; CDR2 reads YYNGEE. This CDR3 is 16 amino acids long. V was pared by 3 bases and J by 5 bases, with 12 bases of the junction left unmatched. The chain is built from TRBV9 and TRBJ1-2; 8 nucleotides match TRBD1. The receptor's source is a human donor in a cohort sampled during active COVID-19. Specimen: peripheral blood. The CDR3 here is CASSAQTGVGVYGYTF. The CDR3 bases are TGTGCCAGCAGCGCCCAGACAGGGGTGGGGGTTTATGGCTACACCTTC.